These T cell receptor beta chains were read from a single sample in a study of T cell repertoires in ileal Crohn's disease. The repertoire was sequenced with immunoSEQ multiplex PCR; TCRdb's copy has only in-frame clones and lacks some. This repertoire shows roughly 13,000 clones, about 78% found once; its top ten account for around 20%. Sequencing was carried out using ileal tissue. The receptors here all came from an adult with Crohn's disease. Each CDR3 is given with its conserved first and last residue. The order of the fields is V gene, J gene, D gene, CDR3 length, clone size, CDR3 DNA, CDR3 protein. D genes are given only for firm matches. Size is stated for part of the rows, as once, few or many counts, or as a class when the clone is expanded.

>TRBV6-5|TRBJ2-7|TRBD2|16|NA
TGTGCCAGCAGTTACTCCTTGACTAGCGGGGCCTACGAGCAGTACTTC
CASSYSLTSGAYEQYF
>TRBV30|TRBJ2-2|TRBD1|14|NA
TGTGCCTGCAGGGGGCAAAGTCAAGCCGGGGAGCTGTTTTTT
CACRGQSQAGELFF
>TRBV6-6|TRBJ2-5|TRBD1|14|NA
TGTGCCAGCAGTCAGACAGGGGTTTTGGAGACCCAGTACTTC
CASSQTGVLETQYF
>TRBV19|TRBJ2-7|NA|12|NA
TGTGCCTCCGGTCGGGTAGCTGGCGAGCAGTACTTC
CASGRVAGEQYF
>TRBV7-2|TRBJ1-6|TRBD1|16|NA
TGTGCCAGCAGCTTAGAAGGGACAGGGACTTGGTCACCCCTCCACTTT
CASSLEGTGTWSPLHF
>TRBV21-1|TRBJ2-7|NA|11|NA
TGTGCCAGCAGCCTAGACTACGAGCAGTACTTC
CASSLDYEQYF
>TRBV11-2|TRBJ2-7|NA|14|NA
TGTGCCAGCAGCCGAGACGGGGGTAGCTACGAGCAGTACTTC
CASSRDGGSYEQYF
>TRBV12-5|TRBJ2-2|TRBD2|22|NA
TGTGCTAGTGGTTTGGTATTTGGGACTAGCGGGAGATTGGGGTGGAACACCGGGGAGCTGTTTTTT
CASGLVFGTSGRLGWNTGELFF
>TRBV28|TRBJ1-3|NA|14|NA
TGTGCCAGCAACCCCCAGGGCTCGGGAAACACCATATATTTT
CASNPQGSGNTIYF
>TRBV9|TRBJ2-7|TRBD1|14|NA
TGTGCCAGCAGCGTAGCTCCAGGGGGCTACGAGCAGTACTTC
CASSVAPGGYEQYF
>TRBV7-8|TRBJ1-1|TRBD1|17|NA
TGTGCCAGCAGCTTAGTTGGGACAGGGGCTTTACACACTGAAGCTTTCTTT
CASSLVGTGALHTEAFF
>TRBV19|TRBJ1-3|NA|16|NA
TGTGCCAGTAGTTCTGGACAGATCATCTCTGGAAACACCATATATTTT
CASSSGQIISGNTIYF
>TRBV2|TRBJ2-1|TRBD2|16|NA
TGTGCCAGCAGTGAACTAGCGGGAGGGATTCGAAGTGAGCAGTTCTTC
CASSELAGGIRSEQFF
>TRBV27|TRBJ2-3|NA|15|NA
TGTGCCAGCAGTAAAGGGGTTTTCGGCACAGATACGCAGTATTTT
CASSKGVFGTDTQYF
>TRBV2|TRBJ2-3|TRBD1|15|few
TGTGCCAGCGTTTCGAGGGGGCTCGGTGGAGATACGCAGTATTTT
CASVSRGLGGDTQYF
>TRBV30|TRBJ2-7|NA|13|few
TGTGCCTGGACCTACGACAGACTCTACGAGCAGTACTTC
CAWTYDRLYEQYF
>TRBV7-6|TRBJ2-7|NA|13|NA
TGTGCCAGCAGCTTAAGCTTAACCTACGAGCAGTACTTC
CASSLSLTYEQYF
>TRBV6-5|TRBJ1-1|TRBD1|16|NA
TGTGCCAGCAGTTACTCGGCCATCCGGGACAGTTCTGGAGCTTTCTTT
CASSYSAIRDSSGAFF
>TRBV2|TRBJ2-7|NA|13|NA
TGTGCCAGCAGTGTCGACGGAGCCTACGAGCAGTACTTC
CASSVDGAYEQYF
>TRBV10-3|TRBJ1-2|NA|14|NA
TGTGCCATCAGTGAGTCCCAGGTGAACTATGGCTACACCTTC
CAISESQVNYGYTF
>TRBV20-1|TRBJ1-4|NA|11|few
TGCGGAGGGGAGTTAGATGAAAAACTGTTTTTT
CGGELDEKLFF
>TRBV4-3|TRBJ2-5|NA|16|NA
TGCGCCAGCAGCCAAGACGGGGGAGACCCCCGAGAGACCCAGTACTTC
CASSQDGGDPRETQYF
>TRBV6-4|TRBJ2-1|TRBD2|16|few
TGTGCCAGCAGTGACTCGACAGCGGGATATTACAATGAGCAGTTCTTC
CASSDSTAGYYNEQFF
>TRBV4-1|TRBJ1-6|NA|16|few
TGCGCCAGCAGCCAAGCCGTCGGGAGCAATAATTCACCCCTCCACTTT
CASSQAVGSNNSPLHF
>TRBV19|TRBJ2-3|TRBD2|16|once
TGTGCCAGTAGTATTATAGCGGGAGGAGGAACAGATACGCAGTATTTT
CASSIIAGGGTDTQYF
>TRBV7-3|TRBJ2-3|TRBD2|14|once
TGTGCCAGCAGCTTACGGGCGGGAGTAGATACGCAGTATTTT
CASSLRAGVDTQYF
>TRBV19|TRBJ1-2|TRBD1|14|few
TGTGCCAGTAGTACCCCGGGACAGGGACTGGGCTACACCTTC
CASSTPGQGLGYTF
>TRBV25-1|TRBJ1-2|NA|15|NA
TGTGCCAGCAGTGGGACTGAACTGACGAACTATGGCTACACCTTC
CASSGTELTNYGYTF
>TRBV5-6|TRBJ2-2|TRBD2|16|NA
TGTGCCAGCAGCCGGGAGGGCCGCGTCGGCACCGGGGAGCTGTTTTTT
CASSREGRVGTGELFF
>TRBV7-9|TRBJ1-1|TRBD1|14|NA
TGTGCCAGCAGCCCCGACAGGGGAGGCACTGAAGCTTTCTTT
CASSPDRGGTEAFF
>TRBV5-6|TRBJ1-5|TRBD1|15|NA
TGTGCCAGCAGCCAAGGGCCAGGGGGGAATCAGCCCCAGCATTTT
CASSQGPGGNQPQHF
>TRBV11-2|TRBJ1-4|TRBD1|15|NA
TGTGCCAGCAGCCTGGGTCAGGGGGGAAATGAAAAACTGTTTTTT
CASSLGQGGNEKLFF
>TRBV7-8|TRBJ2-7|TRBD1|14|NA
TGTGCCAGCAGCTTAGGACAGGGGGCCTACGAGCAGTACTTC
CASSLGQGAYEQYF
>TRBV18|TRBJ2-1|NA|13|NA
TGTGCCAGCTCACTCAGCTCCTACAATGAGCAGTTCTTC
CASSLSSYNEQFF
>TRBV2|TRBJ2-7|NA|15|once
TGTGCCAGCAGTGAAGGGGTGGGAGGCGTCGACGAGCAGTACTTC
CASSEGVGGVDEQYF
>TRBV6-1|TRBJ2-4|TRBD1|13|once
TGTGCCAGCAGGAGACAGGGTAACGACATTCAGTACTTC
CASRRQGNDIQYF
>TRBV9|TRBJ2-3|TRBD2|15|NA
TGTGCCAGCAGCGCCCGGGACTACCGCGCAGATACGCAGTATTTT
CASSARDYRADTQYF
>TRBV2|TRBJ2-4|NA|15|NA
TGTGCCAGCAGTGAAAGCCAGGTCGCCAAAAACATTCAGTACTTC
CASSESQVAKNIQYF
>TRBV6-6|TRBJ1-4|NA|16|NA
TGTGCCAGCAGTGGGAGTAGGGGACAACTTAATGAAAAACTGTTTTTT
CASSGSRGQLNEKLFF
>TRBV30|TRBJ1-2|TRBD1|11|once
TGTGCCTGGAGTGCACAGGGGGCGATCACCTTC
CAWSAQGAITF
>TRBV30|TRBJ1-1|NA|13|NA
TGTGCCTGGAACCACGGAGGGTACACTGAAGCTTTCTTT
CAWNHGGYTEAFF
>TRBV19|TRBJ2-3|NA|19|NA
TGTGCCAGTAGTATAGTGGGATATCAGGCGGGGGCCACCACAGATACGCAGTATTTT
CASSIVGYQAGATTDTQYF
>TRBV19|TRBJ1-1|NA|13|NA
TGTGCCAGTATGGCGGGCCGGGGCACTGAAGCTTTCTTT
CASMAGRGTEAFF
>TRBV30|TRBJ2-1|TRBD2|17|NA
TGTGCCTGGAGTGTACGCCCTCCGGGGGGATATTACAATGAGCAGTTCTTC
CAWSVRPPGGYYNEQFF
>TRBV7-3|TRBJ2-5|TRBD2|16|NA
TGTGCCAGCAGCCCAAGAGGACTAGCGGGCAAAGAGACCCAGTACTTC
CASSPRGLAGKETQYF
>TRBV30|TRBJ1-3|NA|14|few
TGTGCCTGGACCGTCGGGAGCTCTGGAAACACCATATATTTT
CAWTVGSSGNTIYF
>TRBV6-6|TRBJ1-5|NA|15|NA
TGTGCCAGCAGGACCGGGGAGATGGGCAATCAGCCCCAGCATTTT
CASRTGEMGNQPQHF
>TRBV21-1|TRBJ2-1|NA|16|NA
TGTGCCAGCAGCTCGGGACACCCAGGGTCCTACAATGAGCAGTTCTTC
CASSSGHPGSYNEQFF
>TRBV6-5|TRBJ1-2|NA|12|NA
TGTGCCAGCAGTTATCCAGGGCTTGGCTACACCTTC
CASSYPGLGYTF
>TRBV7-3|TRBJ1-6|NA|13|few
TGTGCCAGCAGCGCGCGGAGGGATTCACCCCTCCACTTT
CASSARRDSPLHF
>TRBV19|TRBJ2-7|TRBD2|14|NA
TGTGCCAGTAGTATCATCGGGACTAGTAACGAGCAGTACTTC
CASSIIGTSNEQYF
>TRBV10-3|TRBJ1-5|TRBD1|13|NA
TGTGCCGCCAGGGACAGGGGCAATCAGCCCCAGCATTTT
CAARDRGNQPQHF
>TRBV2|TRBJ2-7|NA|14|NA
TGTGCCAGCAGCCCCCCCCGAGAGACATACGAGCAGTACTTC
CASSPPRETYEQYF
>TRBV19|TRBJ2-5|NA|13|NA
TGTGCCAGTAGTATCACCAGAGGGGAGACCCAGTACTTC
CASSITRGETQYF
>TRBV6-1|TRBJ1-2|TRBD1|14|NA
TGTGCCAGCAGTGGGAGGACAGGGGATTATGGCTACACCTTC
CASSGRTGDYGYTF
>TRBV7-8|TRBJ1-6|TRBD1|16|few
TGTGCCAGCAGCGGAGCCGGACAGGGAGGCAATTCACCCCTCCACTTT
CASSGAGQGGNSPLHF
>TRBV11-2|TRBJ1-2|NA|13|NA
TGTGCCAGCACCCGGGGGGAAAACTATGGCTACACCTTC
CASTRGENYGYTF
>TRBV28|TRBJ2-7|TRBD1|13|once
TGTGCCAGCGTGCCCTTGGACAGGACCGAGCAGTACTTC
CASVPLDRTEQYF
>TRBV29-1|TRBJ2-7|TRBD1|14|few
TGCAGCGTGAGGTCCCGGGGACAGGGCAACGAGCAGTACTTC
CSVRSRGQGNEQYF
>TRBV18|TRBJ2-7|NA|13|NA
TGTGCCAGCTCATCAGAGCGGCAGAGCGGTCCGTACTTC
CASSSERQSGPYF